This T cell receptor (beta chain) was recovered during a study of control samples from healthy donors and cancer patients. The CDR3 spans 15 residues. V gave up 5 bases and J gave up 2 bases, with 13 bases separating them. Germline V gene sequence: CDR1 LNHNV, CDR2 YYDKDF (reference sequence). The assay was immunoSEQ multiplex PCR, and TCRdb's table has in-frame clones only and misses some. Found here are some 120,000 clones, roughly 91% of them singletons; the top ten hold about 2.1%. The sequence came from a woman in her 70s in good health. The rearrangement joins TRBV15 to TRBJ1-5; D might be TRBD1 (6 bases). Sequencing was performed on blood. As DNA, the CDR3 is TGTGCCACCAGCCACGGGGGCGAAGGCAATCAGCCCCAGCATTTT. This codes for CATSHGGEGNQPQHF.